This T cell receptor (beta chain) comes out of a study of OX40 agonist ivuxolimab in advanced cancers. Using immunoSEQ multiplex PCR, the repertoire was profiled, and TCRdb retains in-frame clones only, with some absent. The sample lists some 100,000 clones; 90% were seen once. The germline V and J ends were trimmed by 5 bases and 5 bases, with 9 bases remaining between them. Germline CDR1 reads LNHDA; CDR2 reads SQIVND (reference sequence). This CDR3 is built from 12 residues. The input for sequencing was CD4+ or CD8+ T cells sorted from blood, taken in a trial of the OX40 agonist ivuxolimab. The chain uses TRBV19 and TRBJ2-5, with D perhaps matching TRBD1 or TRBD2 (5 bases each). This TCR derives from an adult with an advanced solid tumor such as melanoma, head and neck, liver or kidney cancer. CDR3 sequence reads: CASSGGSETQYF. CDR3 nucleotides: TGTGCCAGTAGTGGGGGATCGGAGACCCAGTACTTC. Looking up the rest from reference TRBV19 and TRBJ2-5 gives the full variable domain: DGGITQSPKYLFRKEGQNVTLSCEQNLNHDAMYWYRQDPGQGLRLIYYSQIVNDFQKGDIAEGYSVSREKKESFPLTVTSAQKNPTAFYLCASSGGSETQYFGPGTRLLVL.